This record concerns one T cell receptor (beta chain) sequence. Antigen specificity is unknown. The source of the sample is a study of cytomegalovirus exposure and HLA in healthy donors. PCR amplification relied on 60 Vbeta primers (plus 13 Jbeta primers). This table comes from immunoSEQ multiplex PCR, and its TCRdb copy is limited to in-frame clones, with some not included. The repertoire holds 150,000 to 200,000 clones, with roughly 80% as singletons. Study-level findings and limits: What a later analysis showed was that several of the most significant clusters appeared linked to common viral pathogens. Associated with HLA alleles at 0.05 false discovery rate in a later analysis were 16,951 TCR beta sequences.

Sequenced input: PBMCs. This sequence was found in a man younger than 45 in good health and CMV-seropositive.

CDR3: CASSYSARATYEQYF. The CDR3 coding sequence is TGTGCCAGCAGTTACTCAGCCAGGGCCACCTACGAGCAGTACTTC. The chain has TRBV6-5 and TRBJ2-7, with D perhaps TRBD1 (5 bases). V was clipped by 0 bases and J by 2 bases, with 11 bases between them. Germline V gene sequence: CDR1 MNHEY, CDR2 SVGAGI. There are 15 residues in the CDR3.